The next 6 T cell receptor beta chains were all read from a single sample in a study of T cell repertoires and Cas9 in healthy adults. TCRdb's copy holds only in-frame clones and misses some; the assay was immunoSEQ multiplex PCR. The repertoire holds about 24,000 clones, roughly 90% seen once, with 0.69% in the top ten. Material: CD4+ effector T cells (CD127+, CD25-, CD137-, CD154-) from PBMCs; culture status not recorded. These receptors came from a human donor in good health.

This clone was detected only once. The V call is TRBV5-1, the J call TRBJ1-4, with a possible D match to TRBD1 (5 bases). The V gene lost 0 bases and the J gene lost 7 bases, with 16 bases spanning the gap. Germline CDR1 SGHRS, CDR2 YFSETQ. This CDR3 is built from 16 residues. CDR3 nucleotides: TGCGCCAGCAGCTTGGACGGGAGGCAGGGAACTGAAAAACTGTTTTTT. Translated, it gives CASSLDGRQGTEKLFF. Filled out from reference TRBV5-1 and TRBJ1-4, the complete variable domain reads KAGVTQTPRYLIKTRGQQVTLSCSPISGHRSVSWYQQTPGQGLQFLFEYFSETQRNKGNFPGRFSGRQFSNSRSEMNVSTLELGDSALYLCASSLDGRQGTEKLFFGSGTQLSVL.

This chain links TRBV5-4 with TRBJ1-6; D remains ambiguous. This CDR3 is 13 amino acids long. Germline V gene sequence: CDR1 SGHNT, CDR2 YYREEE (reference sequence). Deletions cut 2 bases from V and 7 bases from J, with 7 bases between. Written as DNA, the CDR3 is TGTGCCAGCAGCTTCGGAGGCAATTCACCCCTCCACTTT. Protein product: CASSFGGNSPLHF.

The CDR3 reads CASSLDMNTEAFF. The CDR3 region has the DNA TGTGCCAGCAGCTTGGACATGAACACTGAAGCTTTCTTT. The V and J genes are TRBV5-4 and TRBJ1-1; D is ambiguous. The CDR3 spans 13 residues. Germline CDR1 and CDR2: SGHNT and YYREEE (reference sequence). Trimming removed 0 bases from V and 0 bases from J, with 3 bases in between.

The chain joins TRBV7-8 to TRBJ2-2, with 13 bases that match TRBD2. The CDR3 sequence is 18 residues long. Losses at the gene ends were 1 base for V and 7 bases for J; bases not matched to a gene: 9. CDR1 and CDR2 (germline): SGHVS, FQNEAQ. CDR3 sequence: CASSLVLAGGPEGGELFF. CDR3 nucleotides: TGTGCCAGCAGCTTAGTACTAGCGGGGGGGCCAGAGGGCGGGGAGCTGTTTTTT.

V gene TRBV5-6 combines with J gene TRBJ2-3; the D gene is possibly TRBD2 (7 bases). The CDR3 length is 15 residues. Germline V gives CDR1 SGHDT, CDR2 YYEEEE. V was clipped by 4 bases and J by 1 base, with 13 bases between them. CDR3 residues: CASSITGRGTDTQYF. CDR3 DNA: TGTGCCAGCAGCATCACAGGGAGGGGCACAGATACGCAGTATTTT. Full variable domain (outside the CDR3, taken from reference TRBV5-6 and TRBJ2-3): DAGVTQSPTHLIKTRGQQVTLRCSPKSGHDTVSWYQQALGQGPQFIFQYYEEEERQRGNFPDRFSGHQFPNYSSELNVNALLLGDSALYLCASSITGRGTDTQYFGPGTRLTVL.

The chain carries TRBV28 and TRBJ1-1; D uncertain. The CDR3 is 13 residues long. V shed 3 bases and J shed 10 bases, with 15 bases lying between them. The germline V gene has CDR1 MDHEN and CDR2 SYDVKM. DNA of the CDR3: TGTGCCAGCAGTTTGGAGGAGAACACTAGAGCTTTCTTT. It codes for CASSLEENTRAFF. Complete variable domain (other parts from reference TRBV28 and TRBJ1-1): DVKVTQSSRYLVKRTGEKVFLECVQDMDHENMFWYRQDPGLGLRLIYFSYDVKMKEKGDIPEGYSVSREKKERFSLILESASTNQTSMYLCASSLEENTRAFFGQGTRLTVV.